The 29 T cell receptor beta chains listed next were all sequenced from one sample in a study of OX40 agonist ivuxolimab in advanced cancers. Some clones are missing from TCRdb's copy, which holds only in-frame ones; the method was immunoSEQ multiplex PCR. The data contain 95,000 to 150,000 clones, roughly 93% of them singletons. Sequenced material: CD4+ or CD8+ T cells sorted from blood, taken in a trial of the OX40 agonist ivuxolimab. The receptors originated from an adult with an advanced solid tumor such as melanoma, head and neck, liver or kidney cancer.

This chain joins TRBV11-2 and TRBJ2-7; 7 bases are a match to TRBD1. The J segment lost 3 bases and the V segment lost 1 base, leaving 6 bases of the junction unmatched. The CDR3 length is 15 residues. Per germline, CDR1 SGHAT and CDR2 FQNNGV. In nucleotides, the CDR3 is TGTGCCAGCAGCTTAGGCCCGGGACAGTACTACGAGCAGTACTTC. The encoded protein is CASSLGPGQYYEQYF.

The chain joins TRBV27 to TRBJ1-4, with no clear D. This CDR3 comprises 15 residues. Trimming took 5 bases from V and 3 from J, leaving 13 bases between them. Per the germline V gene, CDR1 is MNHEY and CDR2 is SMNVEV (reference sequence). The CDR3 sequence: CASSPRAAANEKLFF. DNA of the CDR3: TGTGCCAGCAGTCCTAGGGCGGCAGCTAATGAAAAACTGTTTTTT.

The J gene is TRBJ2-3, the V gene TRBV18; D perhaps matches TRBD1 (5 bases). This CDR3 comprises 15 residues. Germline-derived CDR1 and CDR2 are KGHSH and LQKENI. V was pared by 0 bases and J by 4 bases, with 11 bases between. DNA for the CDR3: TGTGCCAGCTCACCACCGGGTCCAGGGCCAGATACGCAGTATTTT. This gives the protein CASSPPGPGPDTQYF.

The DNA of the CDR3 is TGCGCCAGCAGCGCCTTAGCGGGAGAGGCATCCTACGAGCAGTACTTC. It translates to CASSALAGEASYEQYF. The chain couples TRBV5-1 to TRBJ2-7, with 9 bases that match TRBD2. Germline values: CDR1 SGHRS, CDR2 YFSETQ. There are 16 residues in the CDR3. Losses at the gene ends were 4 bases for V and 1 base for J; bases not matched to a gene: 9.

The rearrangement links TRBV14 to TRBJ1-2, with 7 bases identical to TRBD1. Germline CDR1 SGHDN, CDR2 FVKESK. The length of the CDR3 is 15 residues. Unmatched junction bases numbered 12, after V lost 5 bases and J lost 6 bases. CDR3 sequence reads: CASSLQGPPAHGYTF. In nucleotides, the CDR3 is TGTGCCAGCAGCTTACAGGGGCCCCCGGCTCATGGCTACACCTTC. The full variable domain, its missing parts supplied by reference TRBV14 and TRBJ1-2, is EAGVTQFPSHSVIEKGQTVTLRCDPISGHDNLYWYRRVMGKEIKFLLHFVKESKQDESGMPNNRFLAERTGGTYSTLKVQPAELEDSGVYFCASSLQGPPAHGYTFGSGTRLTVV.

The chain recombines TRBV7-2 with TRBJ1-5, with 9 nucleotides matching TRBD1. This CDR3 contains 15 residues. The V and J ends lost 3 bases and 6 bases, in that order; junction bases with no gene match: 6. Germline CDR1 and CDR2: SGHTA and FQGNSA. The CDR3 coding sequence is TGTGCCAGCAGCTTCGGGGACAGGGTGGCTCAGCCCCAGCATTTT. This sequence encodes CASSFGDRVAQPQHF.

This clone has a count of ten or more. The chain couples TRBV19 to TRBJ1-4; D is perhaps TRBD1 (5 bases). CDR1 is LNHDA, CDR2 SQIVND, per germline (reference sequence). V lost 9 bases and J 0 bases, leaving 11 bases between the germline ends. The CDR3 extends over 14 amino acids. The CDR3 DNA is TGTGCCAGCAATGGAGGGGCAACTAATGAAAAACTGTTTTTT. Its translation is CASNGGATNEKLFF.

V is TRBV6-5 and J is TRBJ2-1, with D perhaps assigned TRBD1 or TRBD2 (5 bases each). Trimming cost V 2 bases and J 13 bases, with 18 bases left between them. The CDR3 extends over 14 amino acids. Germline V CDR1 and CDR2: MNHEY, SVGAGI. CDR3 sequence (DNA): TGTGCCAGCAGTTACGGCCCCTACGGGGCTTCACAGTTCTTC. Protein product: CASSYGPYGASQFF.

CDR3 nucleotides: TGTGCCAGCTCACCGTTAGAGAACTCCTACAATGAGCAGTTCTTC. Residues: CASSPLENSYNEQFF. The chain employs TRBV18 and TRBJ2-1; D call uncertain. CDR3 size: 15 residues. The ends were cut back, 3 bases at V and 0 bases at J, with 9 bases in the middle. CDR1 is KGHSH, CDR2 LQKENI, per germline. The full variable domain, in which reference TRBV18 and TRBJ2-1 provide the parts outside the CDR3, is NAGVMQNPRHLVRRRGQEARLRCSPMKGHSHVYWYRQLPEEGLKFMVYLQKENIIDESGMPKERFSAEFPKEGPSILRIQQVVRGDSAAYFCASSPLENSYNEQFFGPGTRLTVL.

The V and J genes are TRBV27 and TRBJ2-4, with 13 bases identical to TRBD2. The germline V gene has CDR1 MNHEY and CDR2 SMNVEV (reference sequence). Trimming cost V 6 bases and J 0 bases; bases outside gene matches: 5. This CDR3 has 17 residues. The CDR3 DNA reads TGTGCCAGCAGACGGACTAGCGGGGGATTAGCCAAAAACATTCAGTACTTC. Amino acids: CASRRTSGGLAKNIQYF.

This clone was detected only a few times. The chain links TRBV5-1 to TRBJ1-6; D remains ambiguous. There are 11 residues in the CDR3. Trimming shortened V by 2 bases and J by 10 bases, and 4 bases separated the two germline ends. In germline, CDR1 is SGHRS, CDR2 YFSETQ. For the CDR3, the DNA is TGCGCCAGCAGCTTATCCTCACCCCTCCACTTT. It encodes CASSLSSPLHF.

This clone has a handful of counts. The J gene is TRBJ2-7, the V gene TRBV19; 12 bases line up with TRBD2. The trim removed 5 bases at V and 5 bases at J, leaving 4 bases unmatched. Germline V CDR1 and CDR2: LNHDA, SQIVND (reference sequence). CDR3 length: 14 residues. The CDR3 nucleotides read TGTGCCAGTAGTGCTAGCGGGAGGGGGCACGAGCAGTACTTC. It codes for CASSASGRGHEQYF.

The DNA of the CDR3 is TGTGCCACTGCTGGGTGGGACCACGACAATCAGCCCCAGCATTTT. Amino acid sequence: CATAGWDHDNQPQHF. The chain joins TRBV19 to TRBJ1-5; a possible D gene is TRBD1 (5 bases). The CDR3 is made up of 15 amino acids. The V and J ends lost 10 bases and 3 bases respectively, with 19 bases between them. Germline assignment: CDR1 LNHDA and CDR2 SQIVND (reference sequence).

This chain connects TRBV7-2 to TRBJ2-5; perhaps TRBD2 as D (7 bases). Trimming stripped 3 bases from V and 0 bases from J, with 14 bases between. In germline, CDR1 is SGHTA, CDR2 FQGNSA. This CDR3 has 16 amino acids. CDR3 residues: CASSFGGGHDQETQYF. CDR3 coding DNA: TGTGCCAGCAGCTTTGGGGGGGGCCATGACCAAGAGACCCAGTACTTC.

This sequence joins TRBV4-2 and TRBJ2-5; D uncertain. Trimming took 4 bases from V and 0 from J, leaving 6 bases between them. CDR1 is LGHNA and CDR2 is YNFKEQ in the germline V gene. The CDR3 contains 13 residues. This CDR3 reads CASSRNYQETQYF. The DNA for the CDR3 is TGTGCCAGCAGCCGAAACTACCAAGAGACCCAGTACTTC.

The chain combines TRBV2 with TRBJ1-5; possibly TRBD1 for D (6 bases). The germline V gene encodes CDR1 SNHLY and CDR2 FYNNEI. This CDR3 has 14 residues. Trimming removed 6 bases at V and 3 bases at J, with 12 bases between. CDR3 in amino acids: CASRLAGVNQPQHF. The CDR3, as DNA: TGTGCCAGCAGGTTGGCAGGGGTCAATCAGCCCCAGCATTTT.

The CDR3 loop is CASSLTSGPEGTQYF. The CDR3 nucleotides read TGTGCCAGCAGCTTAACGTCCGGGCCAGAGGGTACGCAGTATTTT. The J gene is TRBJ2-3, the V gene TRBV7-3; D is possibly TRBD2 (5 bases). This CDR3 comprises 15 residues. The germline V gene has CDR1 SGHTA and CDR2 FQGTGA. Trimming shortened V by 0 bases and J by 8 bases, and 15 bases separated the two germline ends.

The chain links TRBV18 to TRBJ2-1; possibly TRBD2 for D (6 bases). Trimming removed 0 bases at V and 0 bases at J, with 6 bases between. The germline V gene has CDR1 KGHSH and CDR2 LQKENI. The length of the CDR3 is 15 residues. DNA of the CDR3: TGTGCCAGCTCACCACCGGGGGGCTCCTACAATGAGCAGTTCTTC. As protein: CASSPPGGSYNEQFF.

Comment on this clone: Other DNA sequences in the same sample also yield this CDR3. The rearrangement uses TRBV7-2 and TRBJ1-5; D is ambiguous. The V end lost 0 bases, the J end lost 6 bases, and 6 bases lay between the germline ends. The CDR3 totals 13 residues. Per the germline V gene, CDR1 is SGHTA and CDR2 is FQGNSA. CDR3 sequence reads: CASSLAGGQPQHF. In nucleotides, the CDR3 is TGTGCCAGCAGCTTAGCAGGTGGTCAGCCCCAGCATTTT.

The chain recombines TRBV7-2 with TRBJ1-3; D is uncertain. Trimming removed 5 bases from V and 4 bases from J, with 9 bases in between. This CDR3 has 13 amino acids. CDR1 SGHTA and CDR2 FQGNSA come from the germline V gene. DNA for the CDR3: TGTGCCAGCAGCCCGACGGGGGGAAACACCATATATTTT. Its translation: CASSPTGGNTIYF.

The CDR3 is CASSQSGTGSYEQYF. In nucleotides, the CDR3 is TGCGCCAGCAGTCAATCGGGGACAGGGTCATACGAGCAGTACTTC. The chain uses TRBV23-1 and TRBJ2-7; 9 bases align to TRBD1. TRBV23-1 counts as an open reading frame of uncertain function. CDR3 size: 15 residues. Trimming removed 0 bases from V and 4 bases from J; junction bases left unmatched: 4.

This clone has just one count. The chain links TRBV2 to TRBJ2-5, with a weak D call TRBD2 (5 bases). Germline CDR1 SNHLY, CDR2 FYNNEI. Trimming shortened V by 8 bases and J by 3 bases, and 16 bases separated the two germline ends. The length of the CDR3 is 14 residues. DNA for the CDR3: TGTGCCAGCCTTAGAGATGAGGGCGAAGAGACCCAGTACTTC. Translation gives CASLRDEGEETQYF.

The chain recombines TRBV5-4 with TRBJ2-1; D might be TRBD2 (6 bases). CDR1 SGHNT and CDR2 YYREEE come from the germline V gene (reference sequence). V was shortened by 2 bases and J by 7 bases, with 19 bases between the two germline ends. CDR3 length: 16 amino acids. The CDR3 DNA reads as TGTGCCAGCAGCTTTTTCACGGGGAGGAGGGGTAATGAGCAGTTCTTC. Translating it yields CASSFFTGRRGNEQFF.

Here the CDR3 DNA reads TGTGCCAGCAGCGCCGGACAGGGCGGCAATCAGCCCCAGCATTTT. Translation: CASSAGQGGNQPQHF. J is TRBJ1-5 and V is TRBV9, with TRBD1 identical over 8 bases. This CDR3 region has 15 residues. V lost 3 bases, J lost 2 bases, and 4 bases stayed unmatched. Germline loops: CDR1 SGDLS, CDR2 YYNGEE.

The chain uses TRBV10-3 and TRBJ1-5; 7 bases map to TRBD1. Germline V gives CDR1 ENHRY, CDR2 SYGVKD. J lost 3 bases, V lost 6 bases, and 11 bases had no gene match. This CDR3 spans 16 amino acids. CDR3 sequence: CAISTGVTGDNQPQHF. CDR3 coding DNA: TGTGCCATCAGCACAGGGGTAACAGGGGACAATCAGCCCCAGCATTTT.

About this clone itself: Germline is not matched at one junction end, which may reflect a read error. This chain uses TRBV5-3 with TRBJ2-7, with 7 bases matching TRBD2. TRBV5-3 is given ORF status, its function remaining uncertain. The CDR3 covers 14 residues. CDR3 bases: TGTGCCAGCAGCTTGGGCGGGAGTTCCTACGAGCAGTACTTC. This gives the protein CASSLGGSSYEQYF.

V gene TRBV5-6 combines with J gene TRBJ1-6, with D perhaps matching TRBD1 (5 bases). Germline-derived CDR1 and CDR2 are SGHDT and YYEEEE. Trimming took off 0 bases at V and 3 bases at J, with 7 bases between the two ends. The CDR3 runs to 15 residues. The CDR3 is CASSLGRDYNSPLHF. The CDR3 coding sequence is TGTGCCAGCAGCTTGGGCAGGGACTATAATTCACCCCTCCACTTT.

This chain uses TRBV27 with TRBJ1-4, with D maybe TRBD1 (5 bases). Trimming cost V 0 bases and J 8 bases, with 10 bases left between them. CDR1 is MNHEY and CDR2 is SMNVEV in the germline V gene (reference sequence). The CDR3 runs 14 residues. CDR3 sequence (DNA): TGTGCCAGCAGTTTATCGGGGACGGCGGAAAAACTGTTTTTT. Translated: CASSLSGTAEKLFF.

The J gene is TRBJ1-1, the V gene TRBV10-3; 9 bases agree with TRBD1. V gave up 5 bases and J gave up 4 bases; unmatched junction bases: 2. Germline V lookup: CDR1 ENHRY, CDR2 SYGVKD. The CDR3 extends over 13 amino acids. The CDR3 bases are TGTGCCATCAGTTCGACAGGGGGCACTGAAGCTTTCTTT. Protein product: CAISSTGGTEAFF.